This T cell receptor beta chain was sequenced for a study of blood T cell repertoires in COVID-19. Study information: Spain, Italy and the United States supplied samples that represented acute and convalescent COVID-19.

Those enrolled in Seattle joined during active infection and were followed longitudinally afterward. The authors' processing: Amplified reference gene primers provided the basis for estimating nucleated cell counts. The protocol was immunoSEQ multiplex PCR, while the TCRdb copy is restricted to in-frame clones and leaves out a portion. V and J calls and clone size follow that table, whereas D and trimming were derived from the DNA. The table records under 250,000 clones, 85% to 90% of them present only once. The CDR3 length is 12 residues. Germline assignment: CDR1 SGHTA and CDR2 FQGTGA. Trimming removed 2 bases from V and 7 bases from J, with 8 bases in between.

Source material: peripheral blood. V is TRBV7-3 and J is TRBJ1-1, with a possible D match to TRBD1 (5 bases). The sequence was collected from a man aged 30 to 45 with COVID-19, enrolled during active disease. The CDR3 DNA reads TGTGCCAGCAGCTTACAGGGAAATGAAGCTTTCTTT. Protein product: CASSLQGNEAFF.